One and the same sample provided the 27 T cell receptor beta chains below, sequenced in a study of blood T cells in healthy people across ages. The use of a sample-barcoded 5' primer and a J-beta primer mix characterized a second PCR of about 7 to 12 cycles. MiXCR, run by TCRdb on the 5' RACE reads, gives a single entry per CDR3 protein. The profile shows approximately 810,000 distinct CDR3 sequences, around 30% of them singletons. Specimen: blood. The receptor source for this set is a woman of 80 years or more in good health.

The gene calls are TRBV3-1 and TRBJ1-2; D unresolved. This CDR3 is 15 amino acids long. Germline-derived CDR1 and CDR2 are LGHDT and YNNKEL (reference sequence). With 4 bases removed from V and 8 bases from J, the gap between germline ends came to 20 bases. CDR3 coding DNA: TGTGCCAGCAGCCCCGTAGTTGGCAGTTCGGGCGGCTACACCTTC. Translated, it gives CASSPVVGSSGGYTF. Full variable domain (rest looked up from reference TRBV3-1 and TRBJ1-2): DTAVSQTPKYLVTQMGNDKSIKCEQNLGHDTMYWYKQDSKKFLKIMFSYNNKELIINETVPNRFSPKSPDKAHLNLHINSLELGDSAVYFCASSPVVGSSGGYTFGSGTRLTVV.

Remarks on this clonotype: A much more abundant neighbour one base away suggests this may be a read error. The chain is built from TRBV5-6 and TRBJ2-1, with D tentatively TRBD1 or TRBD2 (5 bases each). The CDR3 runs 15 residues. Germline V CDR1 and CDR2: SGHDT, YYEEEE. V was trimmed by 4 bases and J by 7 bases, leaving 18 bases between them. CDR3: CASSRGRPKGNEQFF. DNA of the CDR3: TGTGCCAGCAGCCGGGGCAGGCCCAAGGGGAATGAGCAGTTCTTC.

This clonotype showed up many times. The chain couples TRBV7-9 to TRBJ2-1, with D possibly TRBD1 on 5 matching bases. V lost 4 bases and J 10 bases, leaving 11 bases between the germline ends. Germline assignment: CDR1 SEHNR and CDR2 FQNEAQ (reference sequence). The CDR3 spans 12 residues. CDR3 sequence: CASSSGPGEQFF. The CDR3 bases are TGTGCCAGCAGCTCCGGGCCAGGGGAGCAGTTCTTC. Filled out from reference TRBV7-9 and TRBJ2-1, the complete variable domain reads DTGVSQNPRHKITKRGQNVTFRCDPISEHNRLYWYRQTLGQGPEFLTYFQNEAQLEKSRLLSDRFSAERPKGSFSTLEIQRTEQGDSAMYLCASSSGPGEQFFGPGTRLTVL.

This clonotype was seen only a few times. At one end the junction does not follow the germline gene, possibly because of a read error. The chain uses TRBV12-3 or TRBV12-4 and TRBJ2-7; weak D call: TRBD2 (6 bases). The CDR3 contains 13 residues. The CDR3 protein is CAGSLSAGYEQYF. CDR3 bases: TGTGCCGGCAGCCTTTCAGCGGGCTACGAGCAGTACTTC.

There are a few counts of this clonotype. The chain employs TRBV5-6 and TRBJ1-1; 9 bases map to TRBD1. The CDR3 has 17 amino acids. With V trimmed by 0 bases and J by 1 base, 7 bases remained unmatched. CDR1 SGHDT and CDR2 YYEEEE come from the germline V gene. The CDR3 region is CASSLEFRTGANTEAFF. The CDR3 DNA is TGTGCCAGCAGCTTGGAGTTCCGGACAGGGGCGAACACTGAAGCTTTCTTT.

Notes on this clonotype: This may arise from a read error, as a much more abundant clone is one base away. This chain uses TRBV29-1 with TRBJ2-4, with D hard to call. V lost 4 bases and J 2 bases, leaving 15 bases between the germline ends. The CDR3 covers 15 residues. The V gene's germline CDR1 is SQVTM and CDR2 ANQGSEA. CDR3 nucleotide sequence: TGCAGCGTTGTGTGGCACCACCTAACCAAAAACATTCAGTACTTC. The encoded protein is CSVVWHHLTKNIQYF.

The V gene is TRBV28, the J gene TRBJ2-1; perhaps TRBD1 as D (6 bases). This CDR3 has 12 amino acids. Trimming removed 11 bases from V and 3 bases from J, with 11 bases in between. Germline V gives CDR1 MDHEN, CDR2 SYDVKM. This CDR3 reads CASRGNYNEQFF. The CDR3 coding sequence is TGTGCCTCAAGGGGGAACTACAATGAGCAGTTCTTC.

This clonotype was detected ten times or more. The chain is built from TRBV7-9 and TRBJ2-7; the match to TRBD1 covers 9 bases. The CDR3 is made up of 14 amino acids. The V gene's germline CDR1 is SEHNR and CDR2 FQNEAQ (reference sequence). The V segment lost 4 bases and the J segment 6 bases; nucleotides outside the gene matches: 7. The CDR3 loop is CASSSIGTGTEQYF. CDR3 bases: TGTGCCAGCAGCTCAATAGGGACAGGGACCGAGCAGTACTTC.

This clonotype has more than one count but fewer than ten. The rearrangement uses TRBV20-1 and TRBJ2-2, with D hard to call. Germline lookup yields CDR1 DFQATT and CDR2 SNEGSKA (reference sequence). The CDR3 is made up of 11 amino acids. Trimming took off 5 bases at V and 11 bases at J, with 12 bases between the two ends. In nucleotides, the CDR3 is TGCAGTGCTGCCCGGGTTTTTGAGCTGTTTTTT. Translating it yields CSAARVFELFF.

This chain joins TRBV20-1 and TRBJ1-2, with D unclear. V was clipped by 2 bases and J by 8 bases, with 21 bases between them. Germline V gene data show CDR1 as DFQATT and CDR2 as SNEGSKA (reference sequence). The CDR3 totals 15 residues. The CDR3 region has the DNA TGCAGTGCTAGATCCGTCGGCACCCTCACGAAGGGCTACACCTTC. It specifies CSARSVGTLTKGYTF.

At least ten counts were recorded for this clonotype. The chain combines TRBV15 with TRBJ2-1; tentatively, D is TRBD1 (6 bases). This CDR3 has 12 residues. CDR1 LNHNV and CDR2 YYDKDF come from the germline V gene (reference sequence). The V and J ends lost 1 base and 12 bases respectively, with 10 bases between them. The chain's CDR3 is CATSRATGGQFF. The CDR3 region has the DNA TGTGCCACCAGCAGAGCGACAGGCGGGCAGTTCTTC.

This clonotype was seen a few times. The chain employs TRBV5-5 and TRBJ1-6; a weak D match, TRBD1 (6 bases). V lost 5 bases, J lost 14 bases, and 20 bases lay in between. This CDR3 comprises 14 residues. CDR1 is SGHKS, CDR2 YYEKEE, per germline (reference sequence). In DNA form, the CDR3 reads TGTGCCAGCAGAAACGAGGCGGGGGGCAGAGCCCTCCACTTT. Translating gives CASRNEAGGRALHF.

In this sample, this clonotype turned up many times. The V gene is TRBV6-2 or TRBV6-3, the J gene TRBJ2-1; 9 positions agree with TRBD1. The V segment lost 5 bases and the J segment 7 bases; nucleotides outside the gene matches: 6. Germline loops: CDR1 MNHEY, CDR2 SVGEGT. The length of the CDR3 is 14 residues. CDR3 amino acids: CASSGTGRRNEQFF. DNA for the CDR3: TGTGCCAGCAGTGGGACAGGGAGGAGGAATGAGCAGTTCTTC.

This clonotype was detected many times. V is TRBV7-2 and J is TRBJ2-7; TRBD1 aligns across 8 bases. Germline V lookup: CDR1 SGHTA, CDR2 FQGNSA. The CDR3 runs 16 residues. J was trimmed by 6 bases and V by 0 bases; bases with no gene match: 10. CDR3 loop: CASSLATGTGSPEQYF. DNA of the CDR3: TGTGCCAGCAGCTTAGCCACCGGGACAGGTTCCCCCGAGCAGTACTTC. The full variable domain, rest sourced from reference TRBV7-2 and TRBJ2-7, is GAGVSQSPSNKVTEKGKDVELRCDPISGHTALYWYRQSLGQGLEFLIYFQGNSAPDKSGLPSDRFSAERTGGSVSTLTIQRTQQEDSAVYLCASSLATGTGSPEQYFGPGTRLTVT.

The V and J genes are TRBV7-9 and TRBJ2-1; TRBD1 agrees at 7 bases. The J call may be faulty, since TRBJ2-7 better matches the DNA end. This CDR3 has 15 amino acids. CDR1 and CDR2 (germline): SEHNR, FQNEAQ (reference sequence). CDR3 protein: CASGSQGKSYNEQYF. CDR3 sequence (DNA): TGTGCCAGCGGATCACAGGGGAAGTCCTACAATGAGCAGTACTTC.

This clonotype was detected ten times or more. The J gene is TRBJ2-3, the V gene TRBV20-1, with TRBD2 matching over 9 bases. CDR1 is DFQATT and CDR2 is SNEGSKA in the germline V gene (reference sequence). V trimming: 2 bases; J trimming: 3 bases; junction bases outside the gene matches: 3. This CDR3 is 14 amino acids long. The CDR3 spells CSARLAGLTDTQYF. The CDR3 DNA sequence: TGCAGTGCTAGACTAGCGGGGTTAACAGATACGCAGTATTTT.

Of note for this clonotype: A read error may account for a junction end that differs from germline. V is TRBV5-5 and J is TRBJ2-6, with 8 nucleotides matching TRBD1. This CDR3 region has 18 residues. CDR1 is SGHKS and CDR2 is YYEKEE in the germline V gene (reference sequence). The CDR3 here is CASSLAGQGSSGANVRTF. In DNA form, the CDR3 reads TGTGCCAGCAGCTTGGCCGGACAGGGATCCTCTGGGGCCAACGTCCGGACTTTC.

This clonotype was detected a few times. The chain is built from TRBV7-3 and TRBJ1-1; TRBD1 might be the D (5 bases). Per germline, CDR1 SGHTA and CDR2 FQGTGA. V gave up 5 bases and J gave up 0 bases, with 13 bases separating them. The CDR3 totals 15 residues. The CDR3 nucleotides are TGTGCCAGCAGCCCGCTGGGGGGGATGAACACTGAAGCTTTCTTT. Amino acids: CASSPLGGMNTEAFF.

This clonotype was counted a few times. The CDR3 region is CASSLNTGSNQPQHF. As DNA, the CDR3 is TGTGCCAGCAGCTTAAACACGGGTAGCAATCAGCCCCAGCATTTT. The chain employs TRBV7-8 and TRBJ1-5; D is undetermined. Germline values: CDR1 SGHVS, CDR2 FQNEAQ. V gave up 2 bases and J gave up 0 bases, with 8 bases separating them. The CDR3 consists of 15 residues. Combining the CDR3 with reference TRBV7-8 and TRBJ1-5 gives the whole variable domain GAGVSQSPRYKVAKRGQDVALRCDPISGHVSLFWYQQALGQGPEFLTYFQNEAQLDKSGLPSDRFFAERPEGSVSTLKIQRTQQEDSAVYLCASSLNTGSNQPQHFGDGTRLSIL.

This rearrangement joins TRBV7-2 to TRBJ1-5; D uncertain. This CDR3 region has 13 residues. Deletions cut 4 bases from V and 6 bases from J, with 10 bases between. Germline lookup yields CDR1 SGHTA and CDR2 FQGNSA. As DNA, the CDR3 is TGTGCCAGCAGCTCCAATCCCCGTCAGCCCCAGCATTTT. This gives the protein CASSSNPRQPQHF.

A remark on this clonotype: A much larger clonotype is one base distant, so this may be a read error. The chain links TRBV14 to TRBJ2-1; 12 nucleotides match TRBD2. The CDR3 covers 18 residues. Germline V gene lookup returns CDR1 SGHDN and CDR2 FVKESK. Trimming removed 4 bases from V and 13 bases from J; junction bases left unmatched: 20. The CDR3 coding sequence is TGTGCCAGCAGCCCCTGGAGGACTAGCGGGGTGGGGCAAGAGACCCAGTTCTTC. Encoded protein: CASSPWRTSGVGQETQFF.

This clonotype has a handful of counts. This rearrangement joins TRBV6-5 to TRBJ1-4; tentative D call: TRBD1 (6 bases). With 6 bases removed from V and 5 bases from J, the gap between germline ends came to 16 bases. Germline CDR1 reads MNHEY; CDR2 reads SVGAGI. The CDR3 has 15 residues. The CDR3 coding sequence is TGTGCCAGCAGCGGACAGAGATTAGAAAATGAAAAACTGTTTTTT. This codes for CASSGQRLENEKLFF.

As to this clonotype: A read error may be the cause here, since a much bigger clone is one base away. The chain combines TRBV9 with TRBJ2-1; either TRBD1 or TRBD2 may supply D (6 bases each). The tail of the sequence fits TRBJ2-7 better, so the J call may be wrong. In germline, CDR1 is SGDLS, CDR2 YYNGEE. The length of the CDR3 is 18 residues. CDR3 DNA sequence: TGTGCCAGCAGCGGACCAAAGGGGGGCGCGAGCTCCTACAATGAGCAGTACTTC. Translation: CASSGPKGGASSYNEQYF.

This clonotype has at least ten counts. The chain couples TRBV6-5 to TRBJ2-6; unclear D gene. The CDR3 runs 18 residues. The V and J ends lost 4 bases and 0 bases respectively, with 16 bases between them. Germline V gene sequence: CDR1 MNHEY, CDR2 SVGAGI. CDR3 sequence: CASSSQFYGLSGANVLTF. In DNA, the CDR3 is TGTGCCAGCAGTTCCCAGTTCTATGGCCTCTCTGGGGCCAACGTCCTGACTTTC.

As concerns this clonotype: Possible read error: a much larger clone is one base away. The chain is built from TRBV24-1 and TRBJ2-1; 9 nucleotides align to TRBD1. Germline V gene data show CDR1 as KGHDR and CDR2 as SFDVKD. The CDR3 spans 17 residues. This chain's CDR3 is CVTSDPPGQGRYNEQFF. For the CDR3, the DNA is TGTGTCACCAGTGACCCCCCGGGACAGGGTCGGTACAATGAGCAGTTCTTC.

Ten or more counts support this clonotype. The gene calls are TRBV7-9 and TRBJ2-5; 10 bases fit TRBD2. Germline V CDR1 and CDR2: SEHNR, FQNEAQ (reference sequence). This CDR3 region has 15 residues. The V segment lost 3 bases and the J segment 0 bases; nucleotides outside the gene matches: 1. The CDR3 loop reads CASSLTSGYQETQYF. CDR3 DNA: TGTGCCAGCAGCTTGACTAGCGGGTACCAAGAGACCCAGTACTTC. Full variable domain (remainder filled in from reference TRBV7-9 and TRBJ2-5): DTGVSQNPRHKITKRGQNVTFRCDPISEHNRLYWYRQTLGQGPEFLTYFQNEAQLEKSRLLSDRFSAERPKGSFSTLEIQRTEQGDSAMYLCASSLTSGYQETQYFGPGTRLLVL.

This clonotype was picked up many times. The chain carries TRBV20-1 and TRBJ2-1; 7 nucleotides match TRBD1. The CDR3 sequence is 13 residues long. V dropped 5 bases and J dropped 4; count of bases not matched to a gene: 5. CDR1 and CDR2 (germline): DFQATT, SNEGSKA (reference sequence). CDR3 coding DNA: TGCAGTGCTGAGTTGGGACAGTACAATGAGCAGTTCTTC. Encoded protein: CSAELGQYNEQFF.